One sample yielded the 30 T cell receptor beta chains listed below, sequenced in a study of blood T cell repertoires in COVID-19. TCRdb's copy holds only in-frame clones and misses some; the assay was immunoSEQ multiplex PCR. The table includes about 200,000 clones, roughly 89% detected once. The sequencing input was PBMCs or T cells enriched from blood (not recorded which). The receptors were sampled from a woman in her 30s who had been exposed to COVID-19.

J is TRBJ1-5 and V is TRBV19, with 7 bases lining up with TRBD1. CDR3 length: 16 amino acids. Germline V gives CDR1 LNHDA, CDR2 SQIVND (reference sequence). Germline trimming cut 6 bases from V and 5 bases from J; bases unmatched to any gene: 13. CDR3 protein: CASSNTGQAMDQPQHF. The CDR3, as DNA: TGTGCCAGTAGCAATACTGGACAGGCCATGGATCAGCCCCAGCATTTT.

The rearrangement uses TRBV27 and TRBJ1-1; D call uncertain. V lost 3 bases, J lost 0 bases, and 23 bases lay in between. Germline CDR1 is MNHEY and CDR2 is SMNVEV (reference sequence). The CDR3 is made up of 19 amino acids. The CDR3: CASSFHSRSPVTMNTEAFF. CDR3 bases: TGTGCCAGCAGTTTCCACTCTAGGTCGCCAGTTACGATGAACACTGAAGCTTTCTTT.

In this sample, this clone turned up once. This chain connects TRBV7-9 to TRBJ1-2; D is uncertain. V lost 1 base, J lost 5 bases, and 17 bases lay in between. Germline values: CDR1 SEHNR, CDR2 FQNEAQ (reference sequence). The CDR3 has 16 residues. The CDR3 sequence is CASSLESPNYNYGYTF. The CDR3 bases are TGTGCCAGCAGCTTAGAGAGTCCCAACTACAATTATGGCTACACCTTC.

The chain links TRBV2 to TRBJ2-2; TRBD1 agrees at 11 bases. CDR1 and CDR2 (germline): SNHLY, FYNNEI. V gave up 10 bases and J gave up 7 bases; unmatched junction bases: 5. The CDR3 has 13 residues. The CDR3 loop reads CATPGQGVGELFF. CDR3 DNA sequence: TGTGCCACCCCGGGACAGGGGGTCGGGGAGCTGTTTTTT.

CDR3 DNA sequence: TGTGCCAGCTCACCCCTGACAGGGATTGGAAACACCATATATTTT. Translated, it gives CASSPLTGIGNTIYF. The chain couples TRBV18 to TRBJ1-3; 7 positions match TRBD1. Trimming at V came to 3 bases and at J to 3 bases, leaving 5 bases not matched to a gene. From germline, CDR1 is KGHSH and CDR2 LQKENI. CDR3 length equals 15 residues.

This clone was seen a handful of times. V usage is TRBV10-2 and J usage is TRBJ1-2; 7 bases map to TRBD1. Germline values: CDR1 WSHSY, CDR2 SAAADI. The ends lost 5 bases at V and 7 bases at J; junction bases unmatched: 4. The CDR3 extends over 12 amino acids. The CDR3 reads CASSWTGSGYTF. In DNA form, the CDR3 reads TGCGCCAGCAGTTGGACAGGCTCTGGCTACACCTTC.

The chain links TRBV2 to TRBJ2-2, with D uncertain. V shed 7 bases and J shed 3 bases, with 6 bases lying between them. CDR1 and CDR2 (germline): SNHLY, FYNNEI. The CDR3 length is 12 residues. The DNA for the CDR3 is TGTGCCAGCATCCCGTACACCGGGGAGCTGTTTTTT. It translates to CASIPYTGELFF.

This clone was picked up many times. This chain uses TRBV19 with TRBJ1-1, with a tentative D call TRBD1 (6 bases). With 5 bases removed from V and 1 base from J, the gap between germline ends came to 14 bases. This CDR3 is 15 amino acids long. The germline gives CDR1 LNHDA, CDR2 SQIVND (reference sequence). In DNA, the CDR3 is TGTGCCAGTAGTCGATGGGACACTGGGAACACTGAAGCTTTCTTT. Translated: CASSRWDTGNTEAFF. Variable domain in full (rest from reference TRBV19 and TRBJ1-1): DGGITQSPKYLFRKEGQNVTLSCEQNLNHDAMYWYRQDPGQGLRLIYYSQIVNDFQKGDIAEGYSVSREKKESFPLTVTSAQKNPTAFYLCASSRWDTGNTEAFFGQGTRLTVV.

This clone came up once. V gene TRBV7-2 combines with J gene TRBJ2-7; no clear D gene. The V gene lost 5 bases and the J gene lost 7 bases, with 9 bases spanning the gap. Per germline, CDR1 SGHTA and CDR2 FQGNSA. The CDR3 has 11 amino acids. CDR3 coding DNA: TGTGCCAGCAGCGCCCTCTATGAGCAGTACTTC. This sequence encodes CASSALYEQYF.

CDR3 DNA sequence: TGCGCCAGCAGCCAAGGACAGGCGATGAACACTGAAGCTTTCTTT. Residues: CASSQGQAMNTEAFF. This rearrangement joins TRBV4-1 to TRBJ1-1; D possibly corresponds to TRBD1 (6 bases). The CDR3 length is 15 residues. Germline V CDR1 and CDR2: MGHRA, YSYEKL. V was shortened by 1 base and J by 0 bases, with 9 bases between the two germline ends.

V is TRBV7-2 and J is TRBJ1-2, with D perhaps TRBD1 (5 bases). Germline CDR1 and CDR2: SGHTA and FQGNSA. This CDR3 has 17 amino acids. V lost 5 bases and J lost 1, with 20 bases in between. CDR3 sequence reads: CASSPRPQDVFNYGYTF. The CDR3 DNA sequence: TGTGCCAGCAGCCCCCGCCCACAGGACGTCTTTAACTATGGCTACACCTTC.

The genes are TRBV5-6 and TRBJ1-1; the D is unclear. This CDR3 region has 14 residues. The germline V gene has CDR1 SGHDT and CDR2 YYEEEE. The V end lost 2 bases, the J end lost 3 bases, and 11 bases lay between the germline ends. The CDR3 loop is CASSFSGSHTEAFF. The CDR3 nucleotides read TGTGCCAGCAGCTTCTCCGGGTCCCACACTGAAGCTTTCTTT. Full variable domain (missing parts from reference TRBV5-6 and TRBJ1-1): DAGVTQSPTHLIKTRGQQVTLRCSPKSGHDTVSWYQQALGQGPQFIFQYYEEEERQRGNFPDRFSGHQFPNYSSELNVNALLLGDSALYLCASSFSGSHTEAFFGQGTRLTVV.

This sequence joins TRBV5-1 and TRBJ2-7; TRBD2 might be the D (6 bases). The germline V gene has CDR1 SGHRS and CDR2 YFSETQ. CDR3 size: 15 residues. V lost 6 bases and J 2 bases, leaving 18 bases between the germline ends. The DNA of the CDR3 is TGCGCCAGCAATTACGACGGTGGAGGGACCTACGAGCAGTACTTC. Its translation is CASNYDGGGTYEQYF. The variable domain in full, with the rest retrieved from reference TRBV5-1 and TRBJ2-7, is KAGVTQTPRYLIKTRGQQVTLSCSPISGHRSVSWYQQTPGQGLQFLFEYFSETQRNKGNFPGRFSGRQFSNSRSEMNVSTLELGDSALYLCASNYDGGGTYEQYFGPGTRLTVT.

This chain connects TRBV2 to TRBJ1-2; no clear D gene. The ends were cut back, 1 base at V and 6 bases at J, with 15 bases in the middle. The CDR3 has 15 residues. In germline, CDR1 is SNHLY, CDR2 FYNNEI. CDR3 DNA sequence: TGTGCCAGCAGTGAAGTTACAGATGGAGGAAATGGCTACACCTTC. Translated, it gives CASSEVTDGGNGYTF.

V is TRBV24-1 and J is TRBJ2-3; the D gene is possibly TRBD1 (5 bases). V was pared by 5 bases and J by 2 bases, with 13 bases between. Germline lookup yields CDR1 KGHDR and CDR2 SFDVKD. This CDR3 is 15 amino acids long. The CDR3 loop reads CATSVGRDYTDTQYF. CDR3 DNA sequence: TGTGCCACCAGTGTAGGCAGGGATTACACAGATACGCAGTATTTT.

The genes are TRBV19 and TRBJ1-1; no firm D call. Germline values: CDR1 LNHDA, CDR2 SQIVND (reference sequence). CDR3 length: 14 amino acids. Trimming removed 7 bases at V and 2 bases at J, with 14 bases between. Here the CDR3 reads CASTHPRGNTEAFF. The CDR3 bases are TGTGCCAGTACCCACCCCCGGGGAAACACTGAAGCTTTCTTT.

This chain uses TRBV9 with TRBJ2-7; 9 bases match TRBD1. The CDR3 length is 14 residues. CDR1 and CDR2 (germline): SGDLS, YYNGEE. V lost 3 bases and J lost 5; bases outside the gene matches: 6. Here the CDR3 DNA reads TGTGCCAGCAGCGCCCGGGACAGGGTCCACGAGCAGTACTTC. It translates to CASSARDRVHEQYF.

This rearrangement joins TRBV11-2 to TRBJ2-7; 7 bases line up with TRBD1. This CDR3 comprises 14 residues. V lost 2 bases and J lost 2; bases outside the gene matches: 3. CDR1 and CDR2 from the germline V gene are SGHAT and FQNNGV. CDR3 in amino acids: CASSLSQGAYEQYF. The DNA of the CDR3 is TGTGCCAGCAGCTTAAGCCAGGGGGCCTACGAGCAGTACTTC.

CDR3 coding DNA: TGTGCCAGCAGCCCAGGACAGGCCTTTGAGCAGTACTTC. Its translation: CASSPGQAFEQYF. The chain employs TRBV3-1 (or the pseudogene TRBV3-2) and TRBJ2-7, with 7 positions matching TRBD1. CDR3 length: 13 amino acids. V was pared by 4 bases and J by 7 bases, with 7 bases of the junction left unmatched. Germline assignment: CDR1 LGHDT and CDR2 YNNKEL (reference sequence).

V gene TRBV19 combines with J gene TRBJ1-2; 10 nucleotides align to TRBD1. There are 15 residues in the CDR3. The J segment lost 4 bases and the V segment lost 5 bases, leaving 7 bases of the junction unmatched. The V gene's germline CDR1 is LNHDA and CDR2 SQIVND (reference sequence). CDR3 in DNA: TGTGCCAGTAGTCCCAGACAGGGGGCTCGCTATGGCTACACCTTC. Its translation is CASSPRQGARYGYTF.

This chain links TRBV19 with TRBJ1-1; weak D call: TRBD1 (6 bases). With 7 bases removed from V and 7 bases from J, the gap between germline ends came to 28 bases. CDR1 is LNHDA and CDR2 is SQIVND in the germline V gene (reference sequence). This CDR3 is 17 amino acids long. CDR3 amino acids: CASMRILGEGGKVEAFF. CDR3 nucleotide sequence: TGTGCCAGTATGCGGATTCTCGGGGAGGGGGGAAAAGTTGAAGCTTTCTTT.

The chain uses TRBV3-1 (or the pseudogene TRBV3-2) and TRBJ1-2; D possibly corresponds to TRBD1 (6 bases). Germline V CDR1 and CDR2: LGHDT, YNNKEL (reference sequence). This CDR3 comprises 15 residues. The ends were cut back, 6 bases at V and 1 base at J, with 15 bases in the middle. CDR3 nucleotides: TGTGCCAGCAGATCTAAGACAGGCAGTAACTATGGCTACACCTTC. It yields the protein CASRSKTGSNYGYTF.

V and J are TRBV5-5 and TRBJ1-6; D remains ambiguous. The CDR3 length is 13 residues. Germline CDR1 and CDR2: SGHKS and YYEKEE (reference sequence). Trimming shortened V by 1 base and J by 8 bases, and 7 bases separated the two germline ends. CDR3 in DNA: TGTGCCAGCAGCTTGTCCGGGGATTCACCCCTCCACTTT. Protein: CASSLSGDSPLHF.

This clone was picked up one time. V is TRBV10-1 and J is TRBJ2-5; D may be TRBD2 (5 bases). The CDR3 is made up of 13 amino acids. V was pared by 8 bases and J by 3 bases, with 13 bases between. Germline CDR1 reads WNHNN; CDR2 reads SYGVQD (reference sequence). The CDR3 reads CASGRSGEETQYF. The CDR3 DNA reads TGCGCCAGCGGTCGAAGCGGAGAAGAGACCCAGTACTTC.

The chain recombines TRBV19 with TRBJ2-7; a weak D match, TRBD2 (7 bases). V lost 0 bases, J lost 2 bases, and 11 bases lay in between. The CDR3 extends over 15 amino acids. Per the germline V gene, CDR1 is LNHDA and CDR2 is SQIVND (reference sequence). The CDR3 DNA sequence: TGTGCCAGTAGTATAGAACAGGGAGGGCCCTACGAGCAGTACTTC. Translated: CASSIEQGGPYEQYF.

The V gene is TRBV5-1, the J gene TRBJ2-7; D might be TRBD2 (5 bases). The CDR3 is made up of 16 amino acids. Between the trimmed V and J ends, which lost 4 bases and 3 bases, there was a span of 20 bases. Germline lookup yields CDR1 SGHRS and CDR2 YFSETQ. CDR3 sequence (DNA): TGCGCCAGCAGCGCGAGCATCCTGGACTGGAGCTACGAGCAGTACTTC. Its protein is CASSASILDWSYEQYF.

The chain joins TRBV5-6 to TRBJ2-2; D ambiguous. This CDR3 spans 14 amino acids. The germline V gene has CDR1 SGHDT and CDR2 YYEEEE. Trimming took 1 base from V and 2 from J, leaving 6 bases between them. CDR3 region: CASSLWLNTGELFF. The CDR3 coding sequence is TGTGCCAGCAGCTTGTGGCTTAACACCGGGGAGCTGTTTTTT.

The V and J genes are TRBV5-5 and TRBJ2-7; D gene ambiguous. The CDR3 loop spans 11 amino acids. Germline V gives CDR1 SGHKS, CDR2 YYEKEE (reference sequence). Trimming took off 3 bases at V and 5 bases at J, with 6 bases between the two ends. CDR3 loop: CASSSFNEQYF. The CDR3 DNA reads as TGTGCCAGCAGCTCCTTTAACGAGCAGTACTTC.

V and J are TRBV19 and TRBJ2-1; 10 bases agree with TRBD1. The CDR3 runs to 14 residues. V lost 3 bases to trimming and J lost 10 bases; unmatched junction nucleotides: 6. Germline values: CDR1 LNHDA, CDR2 SQIVND (reference sequence). CDR3 in amino acids: CASSIGGQGKEQFF. Written as DNA, the CDR3 is TGTGCCAGTAGTATCGGGGGACAGGGGAAGGAGCAGTTCTTC.

The chain employs TRBV6-1 and TRBJ2-5; D is undetermined. Trimming took off 5 bases at V and 5 bases at J, with 12 bases between the two ends. There are 13 residues in the CDR3. Germline assignment: CDR1 MNHNS and CDR2 SASEGT. The CDR3 loop is CASSPWAQETQYF. For the CDR3, the DNA is TGTGCCAGCAGTCCTTGGGCCCAGGAGACCCAGTACTTC.